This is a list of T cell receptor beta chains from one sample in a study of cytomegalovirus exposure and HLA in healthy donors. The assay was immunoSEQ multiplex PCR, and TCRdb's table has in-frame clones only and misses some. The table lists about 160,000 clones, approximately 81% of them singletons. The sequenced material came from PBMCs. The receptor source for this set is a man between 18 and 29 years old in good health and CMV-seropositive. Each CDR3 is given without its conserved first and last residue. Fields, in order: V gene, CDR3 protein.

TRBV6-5 ASSKDTHLYNEQF
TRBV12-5 ASGLTIGLAGGQETQY
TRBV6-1 ATTGSYGYT
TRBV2 ASKGGGGSVTGELF
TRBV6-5 ASSITGEVGNTIY
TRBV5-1 ASSIVPDSQPQH
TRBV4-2 ASSEGNTIY
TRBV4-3 ASSQEYGGSYNEQF
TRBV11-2 ASSPGGDLYGYT
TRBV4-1 ASSQDIGIAGNEQF
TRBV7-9 ASSFFPGDYSSYEQY
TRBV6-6 ASSFQLSYNEQF
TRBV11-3 ASSLGLAGVEQY
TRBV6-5 ASSRTVDYTYEQY
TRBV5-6 ASSPLTGWDSGANGLT
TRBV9 ASSQDSKDTQY
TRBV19 ASSGTSGGQETQY
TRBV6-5 ASSYSYRNEQF
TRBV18 ASSPQRSGADGYT
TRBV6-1 ASRPTAHTEAF
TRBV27 ASSLGDGSGNTIY
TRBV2 ASSEITYEQY
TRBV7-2 ASSLNGQGGMDTQY
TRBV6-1 ASRGLAGGSYEQY
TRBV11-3 ASSPRTEYNEQF
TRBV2 ASSGRTGGAKGNSPLH
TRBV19 ASSRPFGGGVQETQY
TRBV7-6 ASSLRGGLNTEAF
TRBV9 ASSVVPGSSSGANVLT
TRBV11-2 ASSPLDRAGNTIY
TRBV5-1 ASSAQGGSYNEQF
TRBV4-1 ASSQGQGRDYGYT
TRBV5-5 ASSAPDRGPYEQY
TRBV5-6 ASSLGNGQADTQY
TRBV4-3 ASSRALAYEQY
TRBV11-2 ASAPGPSYEQY
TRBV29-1 SVVSAGVYNEQF
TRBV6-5 ASSYSGRGNEKLF